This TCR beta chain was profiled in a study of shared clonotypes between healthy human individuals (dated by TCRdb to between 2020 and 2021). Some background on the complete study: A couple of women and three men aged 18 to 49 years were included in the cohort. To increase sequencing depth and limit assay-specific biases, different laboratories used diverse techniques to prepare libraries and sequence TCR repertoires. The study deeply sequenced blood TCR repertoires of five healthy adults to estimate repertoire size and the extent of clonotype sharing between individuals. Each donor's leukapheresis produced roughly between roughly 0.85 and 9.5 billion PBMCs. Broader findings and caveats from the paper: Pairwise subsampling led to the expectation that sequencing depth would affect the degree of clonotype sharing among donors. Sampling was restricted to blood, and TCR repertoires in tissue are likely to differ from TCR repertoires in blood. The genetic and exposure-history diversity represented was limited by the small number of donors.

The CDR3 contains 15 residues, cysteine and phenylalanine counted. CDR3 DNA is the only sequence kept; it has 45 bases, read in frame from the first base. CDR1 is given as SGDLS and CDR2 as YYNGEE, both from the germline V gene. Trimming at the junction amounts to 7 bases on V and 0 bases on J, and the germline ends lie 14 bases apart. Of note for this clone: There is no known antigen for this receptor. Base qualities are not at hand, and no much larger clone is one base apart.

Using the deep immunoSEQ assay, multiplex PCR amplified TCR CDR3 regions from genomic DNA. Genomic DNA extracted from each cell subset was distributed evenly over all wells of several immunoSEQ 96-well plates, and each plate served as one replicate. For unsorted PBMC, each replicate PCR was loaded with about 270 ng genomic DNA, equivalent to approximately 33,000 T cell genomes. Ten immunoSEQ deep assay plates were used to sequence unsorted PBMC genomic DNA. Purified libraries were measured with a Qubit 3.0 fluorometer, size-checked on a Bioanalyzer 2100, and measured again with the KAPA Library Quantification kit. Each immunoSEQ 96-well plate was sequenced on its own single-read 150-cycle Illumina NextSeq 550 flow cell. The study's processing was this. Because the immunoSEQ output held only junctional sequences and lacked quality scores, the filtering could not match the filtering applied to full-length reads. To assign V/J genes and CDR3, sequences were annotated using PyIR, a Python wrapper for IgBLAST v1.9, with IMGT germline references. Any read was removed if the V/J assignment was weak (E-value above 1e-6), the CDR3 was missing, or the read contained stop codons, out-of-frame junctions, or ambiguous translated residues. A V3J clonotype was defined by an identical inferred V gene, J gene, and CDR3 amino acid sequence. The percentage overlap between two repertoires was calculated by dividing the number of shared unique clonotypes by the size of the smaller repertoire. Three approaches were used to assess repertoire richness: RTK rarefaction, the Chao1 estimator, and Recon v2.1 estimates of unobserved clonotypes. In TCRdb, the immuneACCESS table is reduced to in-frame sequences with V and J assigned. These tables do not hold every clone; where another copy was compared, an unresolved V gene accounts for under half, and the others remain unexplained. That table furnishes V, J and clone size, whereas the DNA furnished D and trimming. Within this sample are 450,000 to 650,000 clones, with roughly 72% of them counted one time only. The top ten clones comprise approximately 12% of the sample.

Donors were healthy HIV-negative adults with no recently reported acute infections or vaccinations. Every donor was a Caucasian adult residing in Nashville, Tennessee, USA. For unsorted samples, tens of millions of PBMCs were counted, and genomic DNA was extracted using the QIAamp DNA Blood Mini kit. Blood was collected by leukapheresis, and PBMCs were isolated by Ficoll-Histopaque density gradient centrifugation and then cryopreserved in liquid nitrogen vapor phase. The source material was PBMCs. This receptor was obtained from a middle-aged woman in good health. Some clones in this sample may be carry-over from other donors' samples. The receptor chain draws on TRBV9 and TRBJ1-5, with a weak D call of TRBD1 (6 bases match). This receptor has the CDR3 CASPTQGTSNQPQHF. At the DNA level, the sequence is TGTGCCAGCCCGACCCAGGGGACTAGCAATCAGCCCCAGCATTTT.